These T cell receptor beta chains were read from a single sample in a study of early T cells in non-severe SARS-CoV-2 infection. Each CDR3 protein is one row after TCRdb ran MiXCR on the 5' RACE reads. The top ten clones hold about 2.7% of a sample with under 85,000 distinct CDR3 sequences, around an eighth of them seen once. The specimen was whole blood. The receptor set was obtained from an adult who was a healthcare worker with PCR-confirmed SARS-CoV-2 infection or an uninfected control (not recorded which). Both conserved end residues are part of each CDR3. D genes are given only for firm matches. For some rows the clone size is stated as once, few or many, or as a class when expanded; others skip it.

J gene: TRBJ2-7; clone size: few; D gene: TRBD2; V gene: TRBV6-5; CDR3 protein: CASSPSGGSPIYEQYF; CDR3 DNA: TGTGCCAGCAGTCCTAGCGGGGGGAGCCCAATCTACGAGCAGTACTTC
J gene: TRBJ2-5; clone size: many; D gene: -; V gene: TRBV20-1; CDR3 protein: CSASRLSETQYF; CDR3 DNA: TGCAGTGCTAGTCGGCTTAGTGAGACCCAGTACTTC
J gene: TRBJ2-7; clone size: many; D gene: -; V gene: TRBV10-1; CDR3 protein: CASSESATILYEQYF; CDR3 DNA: TGCGCCAGCAGTGAGTCTGCTACCATTCTCTACGAGCAGTACTTC
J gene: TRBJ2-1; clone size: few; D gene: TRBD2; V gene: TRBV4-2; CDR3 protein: CASSLRGLAAYNEQFF; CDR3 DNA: TGTGCCAGCAGCCTCCGCGGACTAGCGGCATACAATGAGCAGTTCTTC
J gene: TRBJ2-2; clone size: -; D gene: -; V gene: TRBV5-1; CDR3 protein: CASSLRTGDTGELFF; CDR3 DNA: TGCGCCAGCAGTCTCCGGACGGGGGACACCGGGGAGCTGTTTTTT
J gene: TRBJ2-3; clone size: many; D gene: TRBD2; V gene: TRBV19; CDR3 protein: CASSMGLAGGADTQYF; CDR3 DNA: TGTGCCAGTAGTATGGGACTAGCGGGAGGTGCGGATACGCAGTATTTT
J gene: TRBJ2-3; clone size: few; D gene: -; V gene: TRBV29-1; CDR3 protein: CSAGQFTDTQYF; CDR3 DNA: TGCAGCGCCGGACAGTTCACAGATACGCAGTATTTT
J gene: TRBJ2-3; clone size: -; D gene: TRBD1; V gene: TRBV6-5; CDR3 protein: CASSRGPDTQYF; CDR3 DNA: TGTGCCAGCAGCAGGGGGCCAGATACGCAGTATTTT
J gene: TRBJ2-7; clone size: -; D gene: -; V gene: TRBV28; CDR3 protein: CASSPSDYEQYF; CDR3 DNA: TGTGCCAGCAGTCCCTCCGACTACGAGCAGTACTTC
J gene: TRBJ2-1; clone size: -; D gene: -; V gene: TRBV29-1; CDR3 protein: CSVQGRLTYNEQFF; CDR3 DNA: TGCAGCGTGCAGGGGAGACTCACCTACAATGAGCAGTTCTTC
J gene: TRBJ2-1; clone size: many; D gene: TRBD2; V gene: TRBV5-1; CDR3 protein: CASSGTSGSPYNEQFF; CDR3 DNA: TGCGCCAGCAGCGGAACTAGCGGGAGCCCCTACAATGAGCAGTTCTTC
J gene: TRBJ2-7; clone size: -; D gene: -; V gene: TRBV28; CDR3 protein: CASLRRHLPEQYF; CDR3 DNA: TGTGCCAGCCTAAGGAGACACCTACCCGAGCAGTACTTC
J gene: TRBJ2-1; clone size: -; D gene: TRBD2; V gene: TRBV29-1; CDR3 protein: CSVAGGGWEQFF; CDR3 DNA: TGCAGCGTCGCCGGGGGGGGCTGGGAGCAGTTCTTC
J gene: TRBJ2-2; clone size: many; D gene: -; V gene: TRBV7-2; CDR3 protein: CASSFYRYRVTGELFF; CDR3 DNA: TGTGCCAGCAGCTTCTACCGTTACAGGGTCACCGGGGAGCTGTTTTTT
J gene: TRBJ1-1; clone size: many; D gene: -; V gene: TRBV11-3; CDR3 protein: CASSFRLVIKNTEAFF; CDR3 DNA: TGTGCCAGCAGCTTCCGATTAGTCATAAAGAACACTGAAGCTTTCTTT
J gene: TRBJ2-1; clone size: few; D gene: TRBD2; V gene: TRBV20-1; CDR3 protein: CSALGLAGDEQFF; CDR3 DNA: TGCAGTGCTCTAGGACTAGCGGGCGATGAGCAGTTCTTC
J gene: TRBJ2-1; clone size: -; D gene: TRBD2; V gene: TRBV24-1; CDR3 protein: CATSDPGTSGSNEQFF; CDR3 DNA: TGTGCCACCAGTGACCCCGGGACTAGCGGGAGTAATGAGCAGTTCTTC
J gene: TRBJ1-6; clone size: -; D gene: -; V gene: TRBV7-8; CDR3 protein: CASSLARELRSLHF; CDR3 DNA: TGTGCCAGCAGCTTAGCGAGAGAACTGAGGTCCCTCCACTTT
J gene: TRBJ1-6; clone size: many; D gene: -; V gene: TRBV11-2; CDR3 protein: CASSLIDRKTSSYNSPLHF; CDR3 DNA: TGTGCCAGCAGCCTCATCGACAGAAAGACGAGCTCCTATAATTCACCCCTCCACTTT
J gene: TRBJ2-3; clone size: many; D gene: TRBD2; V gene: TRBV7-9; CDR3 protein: CASSLGASGRTDTQYF; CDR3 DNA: TGTGCCAGCAGCTTAGGTGCTAGCGGGAGAACAGATACGCAGTATTTT
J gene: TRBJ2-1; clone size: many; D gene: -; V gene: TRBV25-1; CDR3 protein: CASSRMGSYNEQFF; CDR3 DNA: TGTGCCAGCAGTAGAATGGGATCATACAATGAGCAGTTCTTC
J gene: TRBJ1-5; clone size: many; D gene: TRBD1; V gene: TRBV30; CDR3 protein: CAWSITGASNQPQHF; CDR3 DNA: TGTGCCTGGAGTATAACAGGGGCTAGCAATCAGCCCCAGCATTTT
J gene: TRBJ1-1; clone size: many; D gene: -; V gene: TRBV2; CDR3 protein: CASSADSLNTEAFF; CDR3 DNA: TGTGCCAGCAGTGCTGACAGTTTGAACACTGAAGCTTTCTTT
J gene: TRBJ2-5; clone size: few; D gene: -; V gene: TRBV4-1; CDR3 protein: CASASTGTRETQYF; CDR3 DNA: TGCGCCAGCGCCTCTACAGGGACCAGAGAGACCCAGTACTTC
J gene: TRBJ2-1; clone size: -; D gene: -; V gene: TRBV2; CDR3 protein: CASIQQRRSYNEQFF; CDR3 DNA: TGTGCCAGCATCCAACAGAGACGCTCCTACAATGAGCAGTTCTTC
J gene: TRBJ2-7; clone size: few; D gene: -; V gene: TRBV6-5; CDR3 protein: CASSNADVPYEQYF; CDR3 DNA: TGTGCCAGCAGTAACGCCGACGTTCCCTACGAGCAGTACTTC
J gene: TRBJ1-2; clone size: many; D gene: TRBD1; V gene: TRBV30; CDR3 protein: CAWDATGKANYGYTF; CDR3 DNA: TGTGCCTGGGATGCGACAGGGAAAGCTAACTATGGCTACACCTTC
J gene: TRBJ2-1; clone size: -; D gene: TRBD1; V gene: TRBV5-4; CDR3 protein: CASSLADRTYNEQFF; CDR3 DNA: TGTGCCAGCAGCTTGGCGGACAGGACCTACAATGAGCAGTTCTTC
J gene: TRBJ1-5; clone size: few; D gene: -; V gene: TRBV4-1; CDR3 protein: CASSQDQGNQPQHF; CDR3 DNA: TGCGCCAGCAGCCAAGACCAGGGCAATCAGCCCCAGCATTTT
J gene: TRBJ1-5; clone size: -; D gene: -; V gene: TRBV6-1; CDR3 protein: CASRATTIRQPQHF; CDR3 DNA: TGTGCCAGCAGGGCCACAACAATCAGGCAGCCCCAGCATTTT
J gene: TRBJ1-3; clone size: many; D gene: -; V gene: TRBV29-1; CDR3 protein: CSVEVSGNTIYF; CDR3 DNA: TGCAGCGTTGAAGTATCCGGAAACACCATATATTTT
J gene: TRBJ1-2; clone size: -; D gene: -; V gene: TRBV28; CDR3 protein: CASSPTGFGGYTF; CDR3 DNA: TGTGCCAGCAGTCCCACAGGGTTTGGCGGCTACACCTTC